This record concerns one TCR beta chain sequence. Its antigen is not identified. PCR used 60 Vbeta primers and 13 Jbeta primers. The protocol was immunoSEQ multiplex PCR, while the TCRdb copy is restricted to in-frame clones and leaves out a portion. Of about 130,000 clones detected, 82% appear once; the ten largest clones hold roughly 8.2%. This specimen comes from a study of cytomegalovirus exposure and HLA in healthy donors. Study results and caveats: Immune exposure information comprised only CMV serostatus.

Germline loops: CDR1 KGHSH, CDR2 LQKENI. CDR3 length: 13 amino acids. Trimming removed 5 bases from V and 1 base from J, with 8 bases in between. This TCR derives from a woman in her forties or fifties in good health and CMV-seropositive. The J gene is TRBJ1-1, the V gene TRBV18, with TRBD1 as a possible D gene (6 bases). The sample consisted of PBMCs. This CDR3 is CASSSTGNTEAFF. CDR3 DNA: TGTGCCAGCTCATCGACAGGGAACACTGAAGCTTTCTTT.